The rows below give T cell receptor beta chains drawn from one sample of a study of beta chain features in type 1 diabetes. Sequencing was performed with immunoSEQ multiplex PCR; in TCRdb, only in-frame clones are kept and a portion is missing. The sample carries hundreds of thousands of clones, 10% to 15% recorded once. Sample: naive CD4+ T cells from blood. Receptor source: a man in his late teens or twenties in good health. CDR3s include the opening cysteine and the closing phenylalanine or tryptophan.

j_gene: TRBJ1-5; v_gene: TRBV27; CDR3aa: CASSFDGGGYEPQHF
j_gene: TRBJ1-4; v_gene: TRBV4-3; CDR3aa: CASSQDKGLGEKLFF
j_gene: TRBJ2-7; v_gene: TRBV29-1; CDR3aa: CSVDRAGGFNEQYF
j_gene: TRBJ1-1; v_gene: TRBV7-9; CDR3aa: CASRSQGFTEAFF
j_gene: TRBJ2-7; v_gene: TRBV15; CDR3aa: CATSRDQGREQYF
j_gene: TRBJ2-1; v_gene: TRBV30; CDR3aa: CAWNMEGGEHEQFF
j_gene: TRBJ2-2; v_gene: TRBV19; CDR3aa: CASSPLLRTGELFF
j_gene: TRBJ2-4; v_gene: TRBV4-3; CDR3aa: CASSQDGGGGGTRGIQYF
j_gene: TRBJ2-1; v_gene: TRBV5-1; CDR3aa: CASSLVGQGDIDEQFF
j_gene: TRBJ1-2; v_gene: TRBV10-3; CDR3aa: CAISESQGDGYTF
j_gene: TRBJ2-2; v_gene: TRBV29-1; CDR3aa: CSARSGGRSTGELFF
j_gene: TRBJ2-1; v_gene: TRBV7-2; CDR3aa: CASTSMDFSYNEQFF
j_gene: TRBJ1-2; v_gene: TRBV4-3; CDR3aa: CASSQDNYPTYGYTF